This T cell receptor (beta chain) was recorded in a study of PD-L1 blockade in urothelial cancer. Study-level information: Of 30 or so patients, twenty-five were males with bladder-origin urothelial cancer. Blood gave a median approximately 130,000 T cells. Study outcomes and limitations: Better survival was predicted when blood TCR clonality before treatment fell below the median. It was durable-benefit patients whose tumor-associated blood clones expanded more at 3 weeks.

In regard to this clone: What it binds is not known.

This CDR3 is 15 amino acids long. Germline CDR1 SGHNT, CDR2 YYREEE (reference sequence). Trimming left V 4 bases short and J 7 bases short, with 20 bases between. Time point specified: peripheral blood 6 weeks after treatment start. Produced via immunoSEQ multiplex PCR; TCRdb's table is partial and in-frame only. The repertoire holds under 60,000 clones, with around 87% as singletons. The specimen was PBMCs, collected around atezolizumab (anti-PD-L1) treatment. The chain couples TRBV5-4 to TRBJ1-2; tentative D call: TRBD1 (5 bases). This receptor was taken from a man aged 55 to 70 with urothelial cancer. DNA for the CDR3: TGTGCCAGCAGCGTTTATAATCTGGGGCATGGTGGCTACACCTTC. Translating it yields CASSVYNLGHGGYTF. The variable domain in full, completed from reference TRBV5-4 and TRBJ1-2, reads ETGVTQSPTHLIKTRGQQVTLRCSSQSGHNTVSWYQQALGQGPQFIFQYYREEENGRGNFPPRFSGLQFPNYSSELNVNALELDDSALYLCASSVYNLGHGGYTFGSGTRLTVV.